This T cell receptor (beta chain) was found in a study of T-cell reconstitution after alpha-beta-depleted transplantation in children. General study results and limits: Reported findings indicate that, about two months after transplant, alpha-beta T cells came from several hundred expanded clones, which were derived from non-depleted graft cells. The study traced high day-60 TCRbeta diversity in some patients to surviving recipient T cells and thymic progenitors. Diversity and T-cell counts at one year after transplant derived mostly from new T cells.

Unique molecular identifiers tagged the TCRbeta library. TCRdb re-called the PCR reads through MiXCR, storing one row per CDR3 protein. The sample contains about 3,800 distinct CDR3 sequences, approximately 9% of which appear only once. CDR1 DFQATT and CDR2 SNEGSKA come from the germline V gene (reference sequence). V was cut by 1 base and J by 2 bases, with 12 bases left in between. The CDR3 totals 14 residues. This clonotype came up many times. Its antigen is as yet unknown. V is TRBV20-1 and J is TRBJ2-7, with D maybe TRBD1 (6 bases). The source material was PBMCs, mostly from graft donor cells, sampled 180 days after TCRalphabeta/CD19-depleted stem cell transplant. The receptor was derived from a male patient aged 2-9 years who had a stem cell transplant for acute lymphoblastic leukemia, so the T cells may come from the graft donor. This CDR3 reads CSARAPDRPYEQYF. In nucleotides, the CDR3 is TGCAGTGCTAGAGCCCCCGACAGGCCCTACGAGCAGTACTTC.